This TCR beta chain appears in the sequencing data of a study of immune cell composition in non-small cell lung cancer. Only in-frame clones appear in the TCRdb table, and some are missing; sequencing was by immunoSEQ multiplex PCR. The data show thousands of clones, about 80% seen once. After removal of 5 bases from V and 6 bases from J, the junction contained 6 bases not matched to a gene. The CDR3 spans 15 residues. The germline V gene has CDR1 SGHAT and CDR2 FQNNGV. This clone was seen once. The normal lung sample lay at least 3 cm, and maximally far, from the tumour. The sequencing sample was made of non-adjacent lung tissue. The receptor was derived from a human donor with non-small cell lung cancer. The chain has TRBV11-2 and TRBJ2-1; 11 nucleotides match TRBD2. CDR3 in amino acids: CASSPTSGTSNEQFF. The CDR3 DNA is TGTGCCAGCAGCCCGACTAGCGGGACTAGCAATGAGCAGTTCTTC. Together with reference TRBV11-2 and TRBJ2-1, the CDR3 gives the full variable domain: EAGVAQSPRYKIIEKRQSVAFWCNPISGHATLYWYQQILGQGPKLLIQFQNNGVVDDSQLPKDRFSAERLKGVDSTLKIQPAKLEDSAVYLCASSPTSGTSNEQFFGPGTRLTVL.